The clone carrying this TCR beta chain was seen only a few times. As handled by the study authors: Using reference gene primer amplification, nucleated cell counts were estimated. Measured with immunoSEQ multiplex PCR; TCRdb has only the in-frame clones, and not every one. Clone size and the V and J calls come from that table; the DNA yielded D and trimming. The table lists about 94,000 clones, 75% to 85% of them singletons, with around 20% in the top ten. This specimen comes from a study of blood T cell repertoires in COVID-19. Turning to the study itself: The samples span acute and convalescent COVID-19 from the United States, Italy and Spain. T cells, B-cell-depleted T cells, or PBMCs provided the cDNA or gDNA that served as material.

The CDR3 extends over 14 amino acids. V shed 4 bases, J shed 5 bases, and the junction held 4 bases outside the gene matches. CDR1 and CDR2 from the germline V gene are LNHDA and SQIVND (reference sequence). V gene TRBV19 combines with J gene TRBJ1-5, with 8 nucleotides matching TRBD1. The specimen sequenced was peripheral blood. The TCR was taken from a human donor in a cohort sampled during active COVID-19. CDR3 sequence: CASSRTGKDQPQHF. CDR3 DNA: TGTGCCAGTAGTAGGACAGGGAAAGATCAGCCCCAGCATTTT. The variable domain in full, with the rest retrieved from reference TRBV19 and TRBJ1-5, is DGGITQSPKYLFRKEGQNVTLSCEQNLNHDAMYWYRQDPGQGLRLIYYSQIVNDFQKGDIAEGYSVSREKKESFPLTVTSAQKNPTAFYLCASSRTGKDQPQHFGDGTRLSIL.